Shown below are 21 T cell receptor beta chains from a single sample sequenced in a study of CD8+CD57+ T cells in acquired aplastic anemia. CDR3 and TCR beta VDJ profiling relied on genomic DNA as the template. TCRdb fed the reads into MiXCR, producing one record per CDR3 protein. The sample includes 350,000 to 450,000 distinct CDR3 sequences, 65% to 75% seen only once; the top ten take 3.5% to 4.5%. What was sequenced was sorted CD4+, CD8+, or CD8+CD57+ T cells (not recorded which) from PBMCs. The receptor set was obtained from a human donor in good health, serving as a control.

This clonotype was observed a few times. This CDR3 is missing its conserved last phenylalanine or tryptophan, likely due to a read error. No DNA is shown, since the ends of the CDR3 on it are uncertain; the CDR3 is the one TCRdb lists. This chain links TRBV6-6 with TRBJ2-7; TRBD2 is the table's D call and was not checked against the DNA. Including both end residues, the CDR3 is 13 amino acids long. The germline gives CDR1 MNHNY, CDR2 SVGAGI (reference sequence). CDR3 sequence reads: CASSREGHYERYL.

Points on this clonotype: The junction departs from the called germline gene at one end, perhaps through a read error. The chain combines TRBV3-1 with TRBJ1-6, with 8 bases lining up with TRBD1. The length of the CDR3 is 14 residues. CDR1 LGHDT and CDR2 YNNKEL come from the germline V gene (reference sequence). The CDR3 spells CASTPGTGVSPLHF. The CDR3 DNA reads TGTGCCAGCACACCCGGGACAGGTGTTTCACCCCTTCACTTT.

This clonotype came up many times. The CDR3 region is CASSRGPGELFF. The CDR3, as DNA: TGTGCCAGCAGCCGAGGCCCCGGGGAGCTGTTTTTT. The chain combines TRBV3-1 with TRBJ2-2; no definite D call. Germline V lookup: CDR1 LGHDT, CDR2 YNNKEL (reference sequence). Trimming removed 4 bases at V and 6 bases at J, with 6 bases between. The CDR3 contains 12 residues.

The rearrangement uses TRBV20-1 and TRBJ2-5; D perhaps matches TRBD1 (6 bases). V was cut by 4 bases and J by 5 bases, with 17 bases left in between. The CDR3 runs 14 residues. Germline lookup yields CDR1 DFQATT and CDR2 SNEGSKA (reference sequence). CDR3 bases: TGCAGTGCTAAGGGGGTTGGAAAACTGGAGACCCAGTACTTC. It specifies CSAKGVGKLETQYF.

The rearrangement uses TRBV7-2 and TRBJ2-7, with TRBD2 identical over 9 bases. Looked up from germline, CDR1 is SGHTA and CDR2 is FQGNSA. Losses at the gene ends were 6 bases for V and 2 bases for J; bases not matched to a gene: 17. The CDR3 sequence is 18 residues long. This CDR3 is CASSEARRGAGGTYEQYF. For the CDR3, the DNA is TGTGCCAGCAGTGAAGCTCGACGGGGCGCGGGGGGGACCTACGAGCAGTACTTC. Drawing the rest from reference TRBV7-2 and TRBJ2-7, the complete variable domain is GAGVSQSPSNKVTEKGKDVELRCDPISGHTALYWYRQSLGQGLEFLIYFQGNSAPDKSGLPSDRFSAERTGGSVSTLTIQRTQQEDSAVYLCASSEARRGAGGTYEQYFGPGTRLTVT.

This clonotype has at least ten counts. The J gene is TRBJ1-2, the V gene TRBV5-1; a possible D gene is TRBD1 (5 bases). Trimming pared 4 bases from V and 8 bases from J, leaving 18 bases between. The CDR3 has 14 amino acids. Germline values: CDR1 SGHRS, CDR2 YFSETQ. CDR3 bases: TGCGCCAGCAGCCCAGGGTCGACAGCCGAGGGCTACACCTTC. This translates into CASSPGSTAEGYTF. The full variable domain, with the rest looked up from reference TRBV5-1 and TRBJ1-2, is KAGVTQTPRYLIKTRGQQVTLSCSPISGHRSVSWYQQTPGQGLQFLFEYFSETQRNKGNFPGRFSGRQFSNSRSEMNVSTLELGDSALYLCASSPGSTAEGYTFGSGTRLTVV.

In this sample, this clonotype turned up a few times. The V and J genes are TRBV3-1 and TRBJ2-7, with D perhaps matching TRBD1 (5 bases). Trimming cost V 0 bases and J 2 bases, with 23 bases left between them. CDR3 length equals 19 residues. Per germline, CDR1 LGHDT and CDR2 YNNKEL (reference sequence). The CDR3 coding sequence is TGTGCCAGCAGCCAAGATCTAGGCGGAAACAGGTGTAGGACCTACGAGCAGTACTTC. Amino acid sequence: CASSQDLGGNRCRTYEQYF.

This chain joins TRBV5-6 and TRBJ1-5; D gene ambiguous. The V end was cut by 5 bases, the J end by 0 bases, with 18 bases between. The germline gives CDR1 SGHDT, CDR2 YYEEEE. The CDR3 is 17 amino acids. The CDR3 here is CASRVVLEGGSNQPQHF. In nucleotides, the CDR3 is TGTGCCAGCAGGGTAGTGTTGGAAGGTGGTAGCAATCAGCCCCAGCATTTT. Drawing the rest from reference TRBV5-6 and TRBJ1-5, the complete variable domain is DAGVTQSPTHLIKTRGQQVTLRCSPKSGHDTVSWYQQALGQGPQFIFQYYEEEERQRGNFPDRFSGHQFPNYSSELNVNALLLGDSALYLCASRVVLEGGSNQPQHFGDGTRLSIL.

Comment on this clonotype: It is likely a read error, because the conserved phenylalanine at the end of the CDR3 is missing. The limits of the CDR3 on the DNA are not certain, so only TCRdb's listed CDR3 is given. CDR3: CASSFGHGAYNEQCS. This chain uses TRBV2 with TRBJ2-1; TRBD1, the D gene given by the table, was not confirmed from the DNA. The CDR3 adds up to 15 amino acids, both ends counted. CDR1 and CDR2 from the germline V gene are SNHLY and FYNNEI.

In its sample, this clonotype was seen many times. The chain combines TRBV7-9 with TRBJ1-6; 7 nucleotides match TRBD1. The CDR3 totals 15 residues. Germline V lookup: CDR1 SEHNR, CDR2 FQNEAQ (reference sequence). V lost 2 bases, J lost 9 bases, and 7 bases stayed unmatched. CDR3 bases: TGTGCCAGCAGCTTAATGGGGCAGGGGGTTTCACCCCTCCACTTT. This translates into CASSLMGQGVSPLHF.

To note about this clonotype: The DNA is left out, because the CDR3 cannot be placed on it with certainty; the CDR3 is given as TCRdb lists it. This chain joins TRBV7-2 and TRBJ2-1; the table's D call TRBD1 went unverified against the DNA. CDR1 is SGHTA and CDR2 is FQGNSA in the germline V gene. The CDR3 has 16 residues if both end residues are counted. The CDR3 reads CASGVGNQPQHFGQYF.

As concerns this clonotype: The CDR3 carries no conserved terminal phenylalanine or tryptophan, so it likely arises from a read error. The DNA is omitted, as the CDR3 cannot be located on it reliably, and the CDR3 follows TCRdb's listing. The chain joins TRBV7-3 to TRBJ1-1. A total of 13 residues make up the CDR3, ends included. Germline values: CDR1 SGHTA, CDR2 FQGTGA. The CDR3: CASSYRDNIEALL.

This clonotype was counted at least ten times. The gene calls are TRBV30 and TRBJ1-6, with D possibly TRBD1 on 5 matching bases. The V gene's germline CDR1 is GTSNPN and CDR2 SVGIG (reference sequence). Trimming left V 3 bases short and J 9 bases short, with 12 bases between. The CDR3 is 13 amino acids. CDR3 sequence: CAWSDSLVSPLHF. The DNA for the CDR3 is TGTGCCTGGAGCGACAGTTTGGTTTCACCCCTCCACTTT.

The table lists this clonotype with many counts. The rearrangement joins TRBV6-4 to TRBJ2-1; no definite D call. There are 15 residues in the CDR3. Germline CDR1 reads MRHNA; CDR2 reads SNTAGT. Trimming left V 6 bases short and J 0 bases short, with 12 bases between. CDR3 sequence: CASRPQPSSYNEQFF. CDR3 nucleotides: TGTGCCAGCAGACCACAGCCTAGCTCCTACAATGAGCAGTTCTTC.

This clonotype was seen many times. The V gene is TRBV28, the J gene TRBJ1-2, with a weak D call TRBD1 (5 bases). Germline V gene data show CDR1 as MDHEN and CDR2 as SYDVKM. The CDR3 contains 15 residues. The V end was cut by 5 bases, the J end by 4 bases, with 17 bases between. In DNA form, the CDR3 reads TGTGCCAGCAGTCGGACCGCAGGGCTATCCTATGGCTACACCTTC. Protein product: CASSRTAGLSYGYTF.

In this sample, this clonotype turned up many times. The chain couples TRBV5-1 to TRBJ1-4; a possible D gene is TRBD1 (5 bases). The germline CDR1 and CDR2 sequences are SGHRS and YFSETQ. The CDR3 is 13 residues long. Trimming pared 4 bases from V and 6 bases from J, leaving 10 bases between. This CDR3 reads CASSPGTDEKLFF. CDR3 DNA sequence: TGCGCCAGCAGCCCAGGGACGGATGAAAAACTGTTTTTT.

To note about this clonotype: The junction does not match germline at one end; this may be a read error. The chain is built from TRBV7-3 and TRBJ2-7; a possible D gene is TRBD1 (7 bases). CDR1 and CDR2 from the germline V gene are SGHTA and FQGTGA. This CDR3 spans 14 amino acids. The CDR3 is CASSQHDGGTVSFF. CDR3 in DNA: TGCGCCAGCAGCCAACACGACGGCGGGACAGTCAGTTTCTTC.

Of note for this clonotype: The germline gene is not matched at one end of the junction; a read error may be the cause. The V call is TRBV7-3, the J call TRBJ1-6; D possibly corresponds to TRBD1 (5 bases). Germline values: CDR1 SGHTA, CDR2 FQGTGA. The CDR3 length is 14 residues. DNA of the CDR3: TGTGCCAGCGGCGGGGGGGTCGTAAATTCGCCCTTCCCCTTT. It is translated as CASGGGVVNSPFPF.

The chain carries TRBV2 and TRBJ2-3, with a weak D call TRBD2 (7 bases). The CDR3 is 13 amino acids. V shed 6 bases and J shed 8 bases, with 15 bases lying between them. Germline lookup yields CDR1 SNHLY and CDR2 FYNNEI. The CDR3 protein is CASSVEGGATQYF. CDR3 in DNA: TGTGCCAGCAGCGTAGAGGGGGGGGCTACGCAGTATTTT.

A few counts support this clonotype. V gene TRBV7-8 combines with J gene TRBJ1-1; no firm D call. This CDR3 spans 17 amino acids. Germline CDR1 and CDR2: SGHVS and FQNEAQ. With 5 bases removed from V and 3 bases from J, the gap between germline ends came to 22 bases. In DNA, the CDR3 is TGTGCCAGCAGCGCGGGCGTCCGTTGGTCGGACGACACTGAAGCTTTCTTT. Protein sequence: CASSAGVRWSDDTEAFF.

This clonotype was seen many times. The chain employs TRBV12-3 or TRBV12-4 and TRBJ1-6; 7 nucleotides line up with TRBD1. V lost 6 bases and J lost 0; bases outside the gene matches: 5. This CDR3 has 16 amino acids. The CDR3 region is CASRAGGSSYNSPLHF. CDR3 coding DNA: TGTGCCAGCAGGGCAGGGGGGAGCTCCTATAATTCACCCCTCCACTTT.